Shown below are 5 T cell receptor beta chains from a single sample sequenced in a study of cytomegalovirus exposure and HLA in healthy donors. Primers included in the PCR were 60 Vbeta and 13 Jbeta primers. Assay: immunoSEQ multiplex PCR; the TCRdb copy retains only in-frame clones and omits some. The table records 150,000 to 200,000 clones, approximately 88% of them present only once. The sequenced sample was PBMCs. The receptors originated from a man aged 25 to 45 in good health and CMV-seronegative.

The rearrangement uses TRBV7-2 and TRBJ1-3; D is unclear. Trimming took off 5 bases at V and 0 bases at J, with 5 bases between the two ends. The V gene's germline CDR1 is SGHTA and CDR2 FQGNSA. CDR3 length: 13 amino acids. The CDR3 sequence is CASSPYSGNTIYF. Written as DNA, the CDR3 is TGTGCCAGCAGCCCCTACTCTGGAAACACCATATATTTT.

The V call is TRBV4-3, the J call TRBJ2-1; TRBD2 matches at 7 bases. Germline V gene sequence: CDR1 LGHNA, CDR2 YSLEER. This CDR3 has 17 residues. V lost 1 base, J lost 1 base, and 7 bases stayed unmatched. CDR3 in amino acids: CASSQARRAGSYNEQFF. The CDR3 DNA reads TGCGCCAGCAGCCAAGCCCGGAGAGCGGGGTCCTACAATGAGCAGTTCTTC.

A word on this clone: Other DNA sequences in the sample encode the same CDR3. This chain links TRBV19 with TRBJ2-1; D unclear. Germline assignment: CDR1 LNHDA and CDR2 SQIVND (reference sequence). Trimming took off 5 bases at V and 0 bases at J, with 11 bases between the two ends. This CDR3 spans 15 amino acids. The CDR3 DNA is TGTGCCAGTAGTCCCGACCGGAGCTCCTACAATGAGCAGTTCTTC. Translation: CASSPDRSSYNEQFF. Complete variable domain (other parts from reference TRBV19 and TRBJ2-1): DGGITQSPKYLFRKEGQNVTLSCEQNLNHDAMYWYRQDPGQGLRLIYYSQIVNDFQKGDIAEGYSVSREKKESFPLTVTSAQKNPTAFYLCASSPDRSSYNEQFFGPGTRLTVL.

CDR3 residues: CASSSRTGGAFF. The CDR3 coding sequence is TGTGCCAGCAGTTCCAGGACAGGGGGAGCTTTCTTT. The genes are TRBV28 and TRBJ1-1; 10 nucleotides line up with TRBD1. The CDR3 spans 12 residues. V trimming: 4 bases; J trimming: 10 bases; junction bases outside the gene matches: 3. The germline gives CDR1 MDHEN, CDR2 SYDVKM.

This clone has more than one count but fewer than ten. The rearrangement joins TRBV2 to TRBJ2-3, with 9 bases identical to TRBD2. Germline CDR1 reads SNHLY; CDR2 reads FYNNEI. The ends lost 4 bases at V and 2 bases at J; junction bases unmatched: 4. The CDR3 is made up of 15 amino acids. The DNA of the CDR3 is TGTGCCAGCAGTGGGATAGCGGGGGCCACAGATACGCAGTATTTT. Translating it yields CASSGIAGATDTQYF.